The 11 T cell receptor beta chains listed next were all sequenced from one sample in a study of graft-versus-host responses after intestinal transplantation. The data were produced by immunoSEQ multiplex PCR, yet TCRdb's version contains in-frame clones alone and is incomplete. The sample carries about 2,200 clones, 37% recorded once. Responder cells labeled with CFSE (about 200,000) were co-plated with irradiated stimulator cells labeled with violet dye (about 200,000). Source: alloreactive CD8+ T cells from a mixed lymphocyte reaction culture, taken before transplantation. As to subset: CFSE-low proliferating T cells sorted from approximately 6-day pre-transplant mixed lymphocyte reaction (GvH or HvG direction). These receptors were obtained from a human patient who was an organ donor for intestinal transplantation.

The chain joins TRBV5-1 to TRBJ1-2, with 7 bases identical to TRBD1. Germline trimming cut 2 bases from V and 3 bases from J; bases unmatched to any gene: 4. The length of the CDR3 is 14 residues. Per the germline V gene, CDR1 is SGHRS and CDR2 is YFSETQ. CDR3 bases: TGCGCCAGCAGCTTAAGGGGGCCGGACTATGGCTACACCTTC. This encodes CASSLRGPDYGYTF.

This clone appeared a few times. J is TRBJ2-2 and V is TRBV7-2, with TRBD1 matching over 8 bases. The CDR3 length is 14 residues. After removal of 5 bases from V and 6 bases from J, the junction contained 5 bases not matched to a gene. Germline V lookup: CDR1 SGHTA, CDR2 FQGNSA. The DNA of the CDR3 is TGTGCCAGCAGCCCCTGGACAGGGTCCGGGGAGCTGTTTTTT. Translated: CASSPWTGSGELFF.

This clone has more than one count but fewer than ten. The J gene is TRBJ1-5, the V gene TRBV4-1, with a possible D match to TRBD1 (6 bases). The germline V and J ends were trimmed by 1 base and 4 bases, with 17 bases remaining between them. There are 17 residues in the CDR3. Germline CDR1 reads MGHRA; CDR2 reads YSYEKL. Here the CDR3 reads CASSQAFPQGANQPQHF. In nucleotides, the CDR3 is TGCGCCAGCAGCCAAGCTTTCCCACAGGGCGCAAATCAGCCCCAGCATTTT.

The chain couples TRBV4-1 to TRBJ1-3; D remains ambiguous. The CDR3 spans 14 residues. Germline V gives CDR1 MGHRA, CDR2 YSYEKL. With 6 bases removed from V and 0 bases from J, the gap between germline ends came to 9 bases. This chain's CDR3 is CASSLRSSGNTIYF. The CDR3 DNA reads TGCGCCAGCAGTCTACGTAGCTCTGGAAACACCATATATTTT.

This clone is large within its sample. The rearrangement joins TRBV4-1 to TRBJ2-1; 10 nucleotides match TRBD2. This CDR3 spans 14 amino acids. V lost 3 bases to trimming and J lost 8 bases; unmatched junction nucleotides: 4. Germline loops: CDR1 MGHRA, CDR2 YSYEKL. The CDR3, as DNA: TGCGCCAGCAGCCAGCCGGGACTAGCGCATGAGCAGTTCTTC. This sequence encodes CASSQPGLAHEQFF.

V and J are TRBV6-5 and TRBJ1-2; D gene uncertain. Germline-derived CDR1 and CDR2 are MNHEY and SVGAGI. Trimming pared 8 bases from V and 3 bases from J, leaving 19 bases between. This CDR3 spans 15 amino acids. The CDR3 loop is CASSKEAGMHYGYTF. In DNA, the CDR3 is TGTGCCAGCTCTAAGGAGGCGGGGATGCACTATGGCTACACCTTC.

By share of the sample, this clone is large. This chain joins TRBV30 and TRBJ2-5; D possibly uses TRBD1 or TRBD2 (7 bases each). Per germline, CDR1 GTSNPN and CDR2 SVGIG (reference sequence). Between the trimmed V and J ends, which lost 2 bases and 1 base, there was a span of 17 bases. This CDR3 contains 16 residues. The CDR3 protein is CAWSSQGEGLQETQYF. In DNA form, the CDR3 reads TGTGCCTGGAGTAGCCAGGGGGAGGGGCTCCAAGAGACCCAGTACTTC. The full variable domain, completed using reference TRBV30 and TRBJ2-5, is SQTIHQWPATLVQPVGSPLSLECTVEGTSNPNLYWYRQAAGRGLQLLFYSVGIGQISSEVPQNLSASRPQDRQFILSSKKLLLSDSGFYLCAWSSQGEGLQETQYFGPGTRLLVL.

The chain couples TRBV2 to TRBJ2-7; tentative D call: TRBD2 (5 bases). The germline V gene has CDR1 SNHLY and CDR2 FYNNEI. The V gene lost 6 bases and the J gene lost 6 bases, with 21 bases spanning the gap. CDR3 length: 15 amino acids. In DNA, the CDR3 is TGTGCCAGCAGCCCGCCCGATAGAATCGGGGTCGAGCAGTACTTC. This encodes CASSPPDRIGVEQYF.

V usage is TRBV6-5 and J usage is TRBJ1-2; 9 bases line up with TRBD1. V was pared by 7 bases and J by 4 bases, with 4 bases of the junction left unmatched. The germline V gene has CDR1 MNHEY and CDR2 SVGAGI. The CDR3 contains 13 residues. In DNA, the CDR3 is TGTGCCAGCACTTTGACAGGGGGCTATGGCTACACCTTC. It is translated as CASTLTGGYGYTF.

The chain recombines TRBV11-3 with TRBJ1-2; no clear D gene. The CDR3 loop spans 17 amino acids. Germline CDR1 reads SGHNT; CDR2 reads YENEEA. V was trimmed by 4 bases and J by 4 bases, leaving 22 bases between them. In DNA, the CDR3 is TGTGCCAGCAGCTCGACGCACAATCTCGGAAAGACCTATGGCTACACCTTC. This codes for CASSSTHNLGKTYGYTF.

The V call is TRBV30, the J call TRBJ2-4, with 15 bases matching TRBD2. The germline V gene encodes CDR1 GTSNPN and CDR2 SVGIG (reference sequence). CDR3 size: 18 residues. The trim removed 2 bases at V and 6 bases at J, leaving 11 bases unmatched. The CDR3 loop is CAWSRSRTSGGEGNIQYF. Written as DNA, the CDR3 is TGTGCCTGGAGTAGGAGTCGGACTAGCGGGGGGGAGGGAAACATTCAGTACTTC.